One sample yielded the 20 T cell receptor beta chains listed below, sequenced in a study of T-cell memory formation after mild COVID-19. Using its own MiXCR run on the 5' RACE reads, TCRdb lists one record per CDR3 protein. The data show around 400,000 distinct CDR3 sequences, around 24% seen once. Source material: PBMCs or a T cell subset sorted from them (not recorded which). These receptors were collected from an adult woman who had mild COVID-19 (a few samples of this study predate the infection). Cell type and time point are not known.

CDR3 sequence: CAIRPQGISYEQYF. The DNA of the CDR3 is TGTGCCATCAGACCGCAGGGAATTTCCTACGAGCAGTACTTC. The chain recombines TRBV10-3 with TRBJ2-7; tentatively, D is TRBD1 (5 bases). V lost 6 bases and J 1 base, leaving 13 bases between the germline ends. The CDR3 has 14 residues. Germline V lookup: CDR1 ENHRY, CDR2 SYGVKD.

This clonotype was counted only a few times. This chain uses TRBV7-6 with TRBJ2-1; D ambiguous. CDR1 is SGHVS and CDR2 is FNYEAQ in the germline V gene. Trimming shortened V by 5 bases and J by 6 bases, and 11 bases separated the two germline ends. This CDR3 is built from 13 residues. The CDR3 sequence is CASSPYPFNEQFF. The CDR3 DNA sequence: TGTGCCAGCAGCCCCTATCCTTTCAATGAGCAGTTCTTC.

This sequence joins TRBV5-1 and TRBJ1-1, with 7 nucleotides matching TRBD1. The V segment lost 7 bases and the J segment 1 base; nucleotides outside the gene matches: 10. The CDR3 is 15 amino acids. Per the germline V gene, CDR1 is SGHRS and CDR2 is YFSETQ. DNA for the CDR3: TGCGCCAGCGGCGCCAGGCAGGGGGGGAACACTGAAGCTTTCTTT. It yields the protein CASGARQGGNTEAFF.

The sample holds many counts of this clonotype. The J gene is TRBJ2-6, the V gene TRBV4-3; no definite D call. Trimming removed 0 bases at V and 0 bases at J, with 6 bases between. CDR1 is LGHNA and CDR2 is YSLEER in the germline V gene. CDR3 length: 16 residues. The CDR3 is CASSQDYNSGANVLTF. The CDR3, as DNA: TGCGCCAGCAGCCAAGATTACAACTCTGGGGCCAACGTCCTGACTTTC.

V usage is TRBV3-1 and J usage is TRBJ2-3; TRBD2 matches at 7 bases. Trimming at V came to 4 bases and at J to 1 base, leaving 14 bases not matched to a gene. CDR1 and CDR2 from the germline V gene are LGHDT and YNNKEL (reference sequence). CDR3 length: 18 residues. CDR3 protein: CASSPLLGLEGRTDTQYF. The CDR3 bases are TGTGCCAGCAGCCCCCTCTTAGGACTAGAAGGTCGCACAGATACGCAGTATTTT.

This clonotype has a handful of counts. The chain recombines TRBV29-1 with TRBJ1-2; D possibly corresponds to TRBD1 (5 bases). V was shortened by 6 bases and J by 7 bases, with 15 bases between the two germline ends. In germline, CDR1 is SQVTM, CDR2 ANQGSEA. There are 12 residues in the CDR3. CDR3 amino acids: CSVLEGGGGYTF. The CDR3 DNA is TGCAGCGTACTCGAAGGCGGGGGTGGCTACACCTTC.

The gene calls are TRBV29-1 and TRBJ1-2; no clear D gene. CDR3 size: 13 residues. With 3 bases removed from V and 4 bases from J, the gap between germline ends came to 12 bases. CDR1 is SQVTM and CDR2 is ANQGSEA in the germline V gene. The CDR3 DNA reads TGCAGCGTTGACAGCCCTACATCCTATGGCTACACCTTC. This encodes CSVDSPTSYGYTF.

The table lists this clonotype with a count of one. This chain connects TRBV19 to TRBJ1-1, with no clear D. The CDR3 consists of 16 residues. CDR1 and CDR2 from the germline V gene are LNHDA and SQIVND (reference sequence). Trimming removed 0 bases at V and 1 base at J, with 12 bases between. CDR3 sequence reads: CASSIDAKRANTEAFF. In DNA form, the CDR3 reads TGTGCCAGTAGTATAGACGCTAAGAGGGCGAACACTGAAGCTTTCTTT.

The chain uses TRBV5-1 and TRBJ2-3; D not certain. Trimming shortened V by 1 base and J by 4 bases, and 7 bases separated the two germline ends. CDR1 is SGHRS and CDR2 is YFSETQ in the germline V gene. The CDR3 has 13 amino acids. The CDR3 spells CASSLQPPDTQYF. The CDR3 region has the DNA TGCGCCAGCAGCTTGCAACCGCCAGATACGCAGTATTTT. Variable domain in full (rest from reference TRBV5-1 and TRBJ2-3): KAGVTQTPRYLIKTRGQQVTLSCSPISGHRSVSWYQQTPGQGLQFLFEYFSETQRNKGNFPGRFSGRQFSNSRSEMNVSTLELGDSALYLCASSLQPPDTQYFGPGTRLTVL.

This clonotype was picked up a small number of times. The chain is built from TRBV5-1 and TRBJ1-1; possible D gene TRBD1, 6 bases. The germline gives CDR1 SGHRS, CDR2 YFSETQ. The CDR3 covers 17 residues. Trimming pared 3 bases from V and 4 bases from J, leaving 22 bases between. In DNA form, the CDR3 reads TGCGCCAGCAGCTCGGGGATGGGGGCAATTTTGGGCACTGAAGCTTTCTTT. The encoded protein is CASSSGMGAILGTEAFF.

V is TRBV4-2 and J is TRBJ1-4, with D perhaps TRBD1 (6 bases). The V gene's germline CDR1 is LGHNA and CDR2 YNFKEQ. The CDR3 consists of 17 residues. Between the trimmed V and J ends, which lost 0 bases and 0 bases, there was a span of 11 bases. The CDR3 DNA follows: TGTGCCAGCAGCCAAGATGACAGGCTTACAACTAATGAAAAACTGTTTTTT. Protein sequence: CASSQDDRLTTNEKLFF.

On this clonotype itself: A read error may account for a junction end that differs from germline. The V call is TRBV12-3 or TRBV12-4, the J call TRBJ2-3; unclear D gene. This CDR3 is 11 amino acids long. The CDR3 loop is CASSATDTHYF. The CDR3, as DNA: TGTGCCAGCAGTGCCACAGATACGCACTATTTT.

This clonotype was observed a handful of times. The genes are TRBV12-3 or TRBV12-4 and TRBJ1-4; D is unclear. Between the trimmed V and J ends, which lost 5 bases and 0 bases, there was a span of 16 bases. This CDR3 region has 17 residues. In nucleotides, the CDR3 is TGTGCCAGCAGTCATCCACGGGCCGGTTCAACTAATGAAAAACTGTTTTTT. It specifies CASSHPRAGSTNEKLFF.

This clonotype was seen a handful of times. V is TRBV5-1 and J is TRBJ1-1; D is uncertain. CDR1 and CDR2 (germline): SGHRS, YFSETQ. CDR3 length: 16 amino acids. Trimming cost V 1 base and J 0 bases, with 13 bases left between them. The CDR3 loop reads CASSLFAGGMNTEAFF. CDR3 nucleotide sequence: TGCGCCAGCAGCTTGTTTGCAGGCGGCATGAACACTGAAGCTTTCTTT.

Note on this clonotype: At one boundary the junction diverges from the germline segment, which might be a read error. The rearrangement uses TRBV11-2 and TRBJ2-1; D might be TRBD2 (7 bases). This CDR3 region has 14 residues. Per the germline V gene, CDR1 is SGHAT and CDR2 is FQNNGV. In DNA, the CDR3 is TGTGCCAGCAGTTTAGGGGGGGGCGGACCGGAGCAGTTCTTC. Its protein is CASSLGGGGPEQFF.

The chain has TRBV12-3 or TRBV12-4 and TRBJ2-7; D assignment may be TRBD1 or TRBD2 (5 bases each). Trimming shortened V by 6 bases and J by 0 bases, and 12 bases separated the two germline ends. The CDR3 sequence is 14 residues long. CDR3 in DNA: TGTGCCAGCAGACGGGACGGAAGCTCCTACGAGCAGTACTTC. It is translated as CASRRDGSSYEQYF.

The V and J genes are TRBV6-6 and TRBJ2-7, with 7 bases that match TRBD2. CDR1 and CDR2 from the germline V gene are MNHNY and SVGAGI (reference sequence). CDR3 length equals 15 residues. Trimming at V came to 2 bases and at J to 3 bases, leaving 7 bases not matched to a gene. The CDR3 nucleotides are TGTGCCAGCAGTTACCCGGCAGCGGGAAACTACGAGCAGTACTTC. This encodes CASSYPAAGNYEQYF.

This clonotype came up a few times. DNA of the CDR3: TGCGCCAGCAGCTCCCAGGGGCTAGCGGGGGCCACAGATACGCAGTATTTT. It yields the protein CASSSQGLAGATDTQYF. The chain joins TRBV5-1 to TRBJ2-3, with 10 bases matching TRBD2. Germline trimming cut 3 bases from V and 2 bases from J; bases unmatched to any gene: 9. The CDR3 has 17 amino acids. Germline CDR1 SGHRS, CDR2 YFSETQ.

This chain links TRBV5-1 with TRBJ2-7; weak D call: TRBD1 (5 bases). Germline CDR1 is SGHRS and CDR2 is YFSETQ. The CDR3 is 13 amino acids. V was pared by 0 bases and J by 3 bases, with 7 bases between. CDR3 residues: CASSLEGHYEQYF. CDR3 coding DNA: TGCGCCAGCAGCTTGGAGGGGCACTACGAGCAGTACTTC. The full variable domain, in which reference TRBV5-1 and TRBJ2-7 provide the parts outside the CDR3, is KAGVTQTPRYLIKTRGQQVTLSCSPISGHRSVSWYQQTPGQGLQFLFEYFSETQRNKGNFPGRFSGRQFSNSRSEMNVSTLELGDSALYLCASSLEGHYEQYFGPGTRLTVT.

The J gene is TRBJ2-7, the V gene TRBV15, with D tentatively TRBD2 (5 bases). The germline V gene has CDR1 LNHNV and CDR2 YYDKDF (reference sequence). The length of the CDR3 is 14 residues. Trimming shortened V by 3 bases and J by 4 bases, and 13 bases separated the two germline ends. CDR3 region: CATSSGIGGYEQYF. CDR3 DNA sequence: TGTGCCACCAGCAGCGGGATCGGTGGGTACGAGCAGTACTTC.